The rows below give T cell receptor beta chains drawn from one sample of a study of T cells in Graves' hyperthyroidism and ophthalmopathy. TCRdb re-analysed the multiplex PCR reads in MiXCR, keeping a single row per CDR3 protein. The sample lists a few hundred thousand distinct CDR3 sequences; more than 15% were seen once. The sample consisted of blood. The receptors originated from a woman in her 30s with Graves' hyperthyroidism. CDR3s include the opening cysteine and the closing phenylalanine or tryptophan. The D gene is left open where the match is weak. Some rows have no size entry. The others give once, few or many, or a class for an expanded clone.

>NA|TRBJ2-7|TRBD1|TRBV12-3/TRBV12-4
CASSSPGTGAEQYF
TGTGCCAGCAGTTCCCCCGGGACAGGGGCCGAGCAGTACTTC
>few|TRBJ2-1|NA|TRBV6-1
CASSTLAAGGQFF
TGTGCCAGCAGCACCTTAGCGGCCGGGGGGCAGTTCTTC
>many|TRBJ2-7|NA|TRBV7-9
CASSLDVDPYEQYF
TGTGCCAGCAGCTTAGATGTGGACCCTTACGAGCAGTACTTC
>NA|TRBJ2-6|NA|TRBV7-9
CASSILSGAHGANVLTF
TGTGCCAGCAGCATACTGTCGGGGGCTCATGGGGCCAACGTCCTGACTTTC
>many|TRBJ2-5|TRBD2|TRBV24-1
CATSSQRGRREETQYF
TGTGCCACCAGTTCTCAGCGGGGAAGGCGGGAAGAGACCCAGTACTTC
>NA|TRBJ2-3|NA|TRBV15
CATSKAVGAQDTQYF
TGTGCCACCAGCAAGGCCGTGGGGGCGCAAGATACGCAGTATTTT
>NA|TRBJ2-2|TRBD2|TRBV6-1
CASSRLAGGFTGELFF
TGTGCCAGCAGTCGGCTAGCGGGAGGCTTCACCGGGGAGCTGTTTTTT
>few|TRBJ2-7|NA|TRBV7-9
CASSSKEVAYEQYF
TGTGCCAGCAGCTCAAAGGAAGTGGCCTACGAGCAGTACTTC
>many|TRBJ1-5|NA|TRBV27
CASSGGNQPQHF
TGTGCCAGCAGTGGCGGTAATCAGCCCCAGCATTTT
>NA|TRBJ2-5|TRBD1|TRBV20-1
CSARDPGQGGETQYF
TGCAGTGCTAGAGACCCAGGACAGGGTGGGGAGACCCAGTACTTC
>few|TRBJ2-2|TRBD1|TRBV7-9
CASSQSWTGNRTGELFF
TGTGCCAGCAGCCAATCTTGGACAGGGAACCGCACCGGGGAGCTGTTTTTT
>many|TRBJ2-1|NA|TRBV11-2
CATDRTTGEQFF
TGTGCCACCGACAGGACGACGGGTGAGCAGTTCTTC
>few|TRBJ2-3|TRBD2|TRBV4-1
CASSHKKRDQHTGTQYF
TGCGCCAGCAGCCACAAAAAGCGGGATCAACACACAGGTACGCAGTATTTT
>NA|TRBJ2-2|TRBD2|TRBV20-1
CSARVVSSGTTGELFF
TGCAGTGCTAGAGTCGTGTCTAGCGGGACTACCGGGGAGCTGTTTTTT
>many|TRBJ1-2|NA|TRBV20-1
CSARRSGYGYTF
TGCAGTGCAAGAAGGTCAGGCTATGGCTACACCTTC
>few|TRBJ2-3|NA|TRBV6-2/TRBV6-3
CASSYRAVSSTDTQYF
TGTGCCAGCAGTTACAGAGCGGTATCCTCCACAGATACGCAGTATTTT
>many|TRBJ1-4|NA|TRBV2
CASKRDYNEKLFF
TGTGCCAGCAAGCGGGACTATAATGAAAAACTGTTTTTT
>NA|TRBJ2-1|NA|TRBV9
CASSYREEQFF
TGTGCCAGCAGCTACCGGGAAGAGCAGTTCTTC
>NA|TRBJ2-7|TRBD1|TRBV6-1
CASRRDSNYEQYF
TGTGCCAGCAGAAGGGACAGTAACTACGAGCAGTACTTC
>many|TRBJ2-6|NA|TRBV27
CASLPGPSSGANVLTF
TGTGCCAGCCTACCGGGGCCGAGCTCTGGGGCCAACGTCCTGACTTTC
>few|TRBJ1-1|TRBD1|TRBV19
CASSGNRGRAFF
TGTGCCAGTAGTGGGAACAGGGGACGAGCTTTCTTT
>NA|TRBJ2-7|TRBD1|TRBV6-6
CASSYSTRGFISYEQYF
TGTGCCAGCAGTTACTCGACCAGGGGGTTCATTTCCTACGAGCAGTACTTC
>NA|TRBJ1-4|NA|TRBV18
CASSPSVRAEKLFF
TGTGCCAGCTCACCATCTGTAAGGGCTGAAAAACTGTTTTTT
>many|TRBJ1-5|NA|TRBV2
CASSGRIDQPQHF
TGTGCCAGCAGTGGTAGGATCGATCAGCCCCAGCATTTT
>many|TRBJ2-5|NA|TRBV20-1
CSAPPGAGTQYF
TGCAGTGCACCGCCGGGCGCAGGGACCCAGTACTTC
>few|TRBJ1-1|NA|TRBV2
CASSERWENTEAFF
TGTGCCAGCAGTGAAAGGTGGGAAAACACTGAAGCTTTCTTT
>many|TRBJ2-1|NA|TRBV11-2
CASSYPSPNEQFF
TGTGCCAGCAGCTATCCTAGCCCCAATGAGCAGTTCTTC
>many|TRBJ2-7|TRBD1|TRBV7-2
CASSSPGQNDYEQYF
TGTGCCAGCAGCTCCCCGGGACAGAACGACTACGAGCAGTACTTC
>many|TRBJ2-1|NA|TRBV7-2
CASSLARSSGEQFF
TGTGCCAGCAGCTTAGCCCGAAGTAGCGGTGAGCAGTTCTTC
>many|TRBJ2-1|TRBD2|TRBV27
CASSRRTSGNHNEQFF
TGTGCCAGCAGTCGTCGGACTAGCGGGAACCACAATGAGCAGTTCTTC
>few|TRBJ1-5|NA|TRBV6-1
CASSDLGNQPQHF
TGTGCCAGCAGTGACTTGGGCAATCAGCCCCAGCATTTT
>many|TRBJ2-7|TRBD1|TRBV30
CAWNGRGNYEQYF
TGTGCCTGGAACGGCAGGGGGAACTACGAGCAGTACTTC
>many|TRBJ2-3|NA|TRBV12-3/TRBV12-4
CASSPVAASTDTQYF
TGTGCCAGCAGTCCTGTAGCGGCAAGCACAGATACGCAGTATTTT
>few|TRBJ2-1|TRBD2|TRBV4-2
CASSHSAGAYNEQFF
TGTGCCAGCAGCCATAGCGCGGGAGCCTACAATGAGCAGTTCTTC
>few|TRBJ2-5|NA|TRBV6-2/TRBV6-3
CASSYYVVPGTQYF
TGTGCCAGCAGTTACTACGTAGTCCCGGGGACCCAGTACTTC
>many|TRBJ1-1|NA|TRBV20-1
CSAQSNTEAFF
TGCAGTGCCCAATCCAACACTGAAGCTTTCTTT
>many|TRBJ2-1|NA|TRBV20-1
CSASMGAVYNEQFF
TGCAGTGCTAGTATGGGAGCTGTCTACAATGAGCAGTTCTTC
>many|TRBJ2-7|TRBD1|TRBV20-1
CSARDSTYEQYF
TGCAGTGCCAGGGACAGTACCTACGAGCAGTACTTC
>few|TRBJ2-5|TRBD2|TRBV5-6
CASSLEASGAETQYF
TGTGCCAGCAGCTTGGAGGCTAGCGGCGCAGAGACCCAGTACTTC
>NA|TRBJ2-1|NA|TRBV29-1
CSGFVRAEQFF
TGCAGCGGATTTGTCAGGGCTGAGCAGTTCTTC
>many|TRBJ1-2|TRBD1|TRBV2
CASSETHMAGTGGARGYTF
TGTGCCAGCAGCGAAACCCACATGGCCGGGACAGGGGGCGCGAGGGGCTACACCTTC
>NA|TRBJ2-1|TRBD2|TRBV9
CASSVSPSGNNEQFF
TGTGCCAGCAGCGTATCCCCTAGCGGAAACAATGAGCAGTTCTTC